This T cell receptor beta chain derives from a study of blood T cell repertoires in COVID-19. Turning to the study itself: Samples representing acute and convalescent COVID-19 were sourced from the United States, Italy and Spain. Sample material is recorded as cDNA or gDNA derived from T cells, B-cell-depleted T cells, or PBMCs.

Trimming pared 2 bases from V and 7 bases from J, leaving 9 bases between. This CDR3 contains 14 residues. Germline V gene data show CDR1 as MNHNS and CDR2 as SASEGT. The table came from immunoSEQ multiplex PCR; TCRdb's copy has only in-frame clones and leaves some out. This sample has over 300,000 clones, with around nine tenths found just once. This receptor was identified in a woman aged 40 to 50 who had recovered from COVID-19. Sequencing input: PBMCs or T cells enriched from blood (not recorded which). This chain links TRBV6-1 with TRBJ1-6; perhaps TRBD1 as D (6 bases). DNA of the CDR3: TGTGCCAGCAGTGAATCAGGACAGAATTCACCCCTCCACTTT. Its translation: CASSESGQNSPLHF.